The 18 T cell receptor beta chains below were found in one sample sequenced in a study of blood T cell repertoires in COVID-19 (TCRdb year 2020). Libraries were made using the immunoSEQ multiplex PCR assay. TCRdb took this table from immuneACCESS and kept in-frame rearrangements with V and J called. Such tables lack part of the clones; where checked against another copy, unresolved V genes explain under half of the gap, and the rest is unexplained. The table for this sample lists around 80,000 clones; more than 75% of them were counted only once. The ten largest clones take up roughly a quarter of the sample. Sequencing was performed on peripheral blood. These receptors originate from a human donor in a cohort sampled during active COVID-19.

This sequence joins TRBV9 and TRBJ1-2; D not resolved. CDR3 length equals 14 residues. V was pared by 0 bases and J by 2 bases, with 8 bases between. Germline V gene sequence: CDR1 SGDLS, CDR2 YYNGEE. CDR3 bases: TGTGCCAGCAGCGTAGGGGCAGACAACTATGGCTACACCTTC. Its protein is CASSVGADNYGYTF. Complete variable domain (other parts from reference TRBV9 and TRBJ1-2): DSGVTQTPKHLITATGQRVTLRCSPRSGDLSVYWYQQSLDQGLQFLIQYYNGEERAKGNILERFSAQQFPDLHSELNLSSLELGDSALYFCASSVGADNYGYTFGSGTRLTVV.

The chain couples TRBV6-6 to TRBJ2-1, with 9 nucleotides matching TRBD2. V dropped 2 bases and J dropped 6; count of bases not matched to a gene: 5. This CDR3 is built from 15 residues. Germline V gene data show CDR1 as MNHNY and CDR2 as SVGAGI (reference sequence). CDR3 bases: TGTGCCAGCAGTTACGTGGCTAGCGGGGCCAATGAGCAGTTCTTC. Translating it yields CASSYVASGANEQFF.

The chain carries TRBV29-1 and TRBJ2-1; weak D call: TRBD2 (6 bases). V lost 7 bases and J 6 bases, leaving 7 bases between the germline ends. The CDR3 has 10 amino acids. Germline CDR1 and CDR2: SQVTM and ANQGSEA. This CDR3 is CSGEANEQFF. CDR3 in DNA: TGCAGCGGGGAGGCCAATGAGCAGTTCTTC.

The V call is TRBV24-1, the J call TRBJ1-5, with D perhaps matching TRBD1 (6 bases). The V end was cut by 2 bases, the J end by 3 bases, with 10 bases between. The CDR3 extends over 15 amino acids. Germline V gene sequence: CDR1 KGHDR, CDR2 SFDVKD. The CDR3 spells CATSDYRVPNQPQHF. Here the CDR3 DNA reads TGTGCCACCAGTGATTACAGGGTTCCCAATCAGCCCCAGCATTTT.

This chain links TRBV5-1 with TRBJ2-3, with 10 bases lining up with TRBD2. Losses at the gene ends were 4 bases for V and 7 bases for J; bases not matched to a gene: 12. The CDR3 contains 16 residues. The germline V gene encodes CDR1 SGHRS and CDR2 YFSETQ. The CDR3 loop is CASSPPGERGGYTQYF. Here the CDR3 DNA reads TGCGCCAGCAGCCCGCCCGGGGAGCGGGGGGGTTATACGCAGTATTTT.

The chain is built from TRBV5-1 and TRBJ2-2, with TRBD1 identical over 8 bases. This CDR3 has 14 amino acids. Germline V CDR1 and CDR2: SGHRS, YFSETQ. The V segment lost 6 bases and the J segment 3 bases; nucleotides outside the gene matches: 4. This CDR3 reads CASTPGQDTGELFF. The CDR3 region has the DNA TGCGCCAGCACCCCGGGACAGGACACCGGGGAGCTGTTTTTT.

This rearrangement joins TRBV7-9 to TRBJ2-7; D call uncertain. The CDR3 has 16 residues. V lost 3 bases to trimming and J lost 0 bases, with 15 bases between them. The germline V gene has CDR1 SEHNR and CDR2 FQNEAQ (reference sequence). For the CDR3, the DNA is TGTGCCAGCAGCTTTCACGTGGAGAGGAACTCCTACGAGCAGTACTTC. Protein product: CASSFHVERNSYEQYF.

The rearrangement joins TRBV18 to TRBJ2-5; 9 nucleotides line up with TRBD2. Germline V gene sequence: CDR1 KGHSH, CDR2 LQKENI. With V trimmed by 10 bases and J by 5 bases, 17 bases remained unmatched. The CDR3 runs to 16 residues. For the CDR3, the DNA is TGTGCCACCGCGCCTACTAGCGGGCTCCTGGGGGAGACCCAGTACTTC. Its translation is CATAPTSGLLGETQYF.

The chain carries TRBV5-1 and TRBJ1-2; perhaps TRBD1 as D (6 bases). CDR1 and CDR2 from the germline V gene are SGHRS and YFSETQ. V dropped 3 bases and J dropped 0 bases, with 15 bases sitting between them. The CDR3 extends over 16 amino acids. The chain's CDR3 is CASSSTDSISNYGYTF. Written as DNA, the CDR3 is TGCGCCAGCAGCTCAACGGACAGTATTTCTAACTATGGCTACACCTTC.

The V gene is TRBV7-3, the J gene TRBJ2-2; TRBD1 aligns across 8 bases. The CDR3 covers 16 residues. The J segment lost 3 bases and the V segment lost 4 bases, leaving 7 bases of the junction unmatched. The germline gives CDR1 SGHTA, CDR2 FQGTGA. This CDR3 reads CASSSRGQGYTGELFF. The CDR3 coding sequence is TGTGCCAGCAGCTCCCGCGGACAGGGTTACACCGGGGAGCTGTTTTTT.

J is TRBJ1-2 and V is TRBV12-3 or TRBV12-4; D gene uncertain. The CDR3 covers 12 residues. With 3 bases removed from V and 6 bases from J, the gap between germline ends came to 8 bases. The CDR3 coding sequence is TGTGCCAGCAGTTTCTCCGGGAATGGCTACACCTTC. Its translation is CASSFSGNGYTF.

The V gene is TRBV19, the J gene TRBJ2-1; D may be TRBD1 (6 bases). Germline-derived CDR1 and CDR2 are LNHDA and SQIVND (reference sequence). This CDR3 comprises 14 residues. V lost 5 bases and J lost 6, with 14 bases in between. This CDR3 reads CASSVTGTINEQFF. CDR3 nucleotides: TGTGCCAGTAGTGTCACCGGGACAATCAATGAGCAGTTCTTC. Using reference TRBV19 and TRBJ2-1 for the parts outside the CDR3, the full variable domain is DGGITQSPKYLFRKEGQNVTLSCEQNLNHDAMYWYRQDPGQGLRLIYYSQIVNDFQKGDIAEGYSVSREKKESFPLTVTSAQKNPTAFYLCASSVTGTINEQFFGPGTRLTVL.

The chain carries TRBV6-6 and TRBJ2-2; 10 bases match TRBD1. The CDR3 consists of 16 residues. J gave up 2 bases and V 6 bases, and 6 bases lay outside the gene matches. In germline, CDR1 is MNHNY, CDR2 SVGAGI (reference sequence). This CDR3 is CASRTGQGHNTGELFF. The CDR3 bases are TGTGCCAGCAGGACGGGACAGGGGCATAACACCGGGGAGCTGTTTTTT.

The chain carries TRBV5-1 and TRBJ1-2; maybe TRBD1 (5 bases). Between the trimmed V and J ends, which lost 0 bases and 4 bases, there was a span of 10 bases. The CDR3 loop spans 14 amino acids. The V gene's germline CDR1 is SGHRS and CDR2 YFSETQ. CDR3 amino acids: CASSLGQGGYGYTF. CDR3 bases: TGCGCCAGCAGCTTGGGGCAGGGAGGCTATGGCTACACCTTC. Full variable domain (remainder filled in from reference TRBV5-1 and TRBJ1-2): KAGVTQTPRYLIKTRGQQVTLSCSPISGHRSVSWYQQTPGQGLQFLFEYFSETQRNKGNFPGRFSGRQFSNSRSEMNVSTLELGDSALYLCASSLGQGGYGYTFGSGTRLTVV.

This chain joins TRBV10-1 and TRBJ2-3, with 7 bases matching TRBD1. V was clipped by 4 bases and J by 6 bases; unmatched bases: 4. The CDR3 consists of 13 residues. The germline gives CDR1 WNHNN, CDR2 SYGVQD (reference sequence). The CDR3 sequence is CASSGYRGDTQYF. For the CDR3, the DNA is TGCGCCAGCAGTGGATACAGGGGCGATACGCAGTATTTT.

The rearrangement joins TRBV11-2 to TRBJ1-6; D unresolved. V was shortened by 2 bases and J by 8 bases, with 10 bases between the two germline ends. The CDR3 has 14 residues. Germline CDR1 reads SGHAT; CDR2 reads FQNNGV. The CDR3 DNA sequence: TGTGCCAGCAGCTTAAGCGTGTCAGATTCACCCCTCCACTTT. This gives the protein CASSLSVSDSPLHF.

The chain is built from TRBV5-1 and TRBJ2-3, with D perhaps matching TRBD1 (5 bases). Deletions cut 4 bases from V and 2 bases from J, with 11 bases between. The CDR3 extends over 14 amino acids. From germline, CDR1 is SGHRS and CDR2 YFSETQ. CDR3 DNA sequence: TGCGCCAGCAGCCCAGGGTATCTCACAGATACGCAGTATTTT. Translation: CASSPGYLTDTQYF.

The CDR3 nucleotides read TGTGCTAGTGGCTCTGCTTGGGGGGGTTCCTACGAGCAGTACTTC. Translating it yields CASGSAWGGSYEQYF. The chain is built from TRBV12-5 and TRBJ2-7; 7 bases are a match to TRBD2. V lost 6 bases, J lost 1 base, and 9 bases stayed unmatched. The CDR3 is 15 amino acids. CDR1 is LGHNT, CDR2 FRNRAP, per germline.